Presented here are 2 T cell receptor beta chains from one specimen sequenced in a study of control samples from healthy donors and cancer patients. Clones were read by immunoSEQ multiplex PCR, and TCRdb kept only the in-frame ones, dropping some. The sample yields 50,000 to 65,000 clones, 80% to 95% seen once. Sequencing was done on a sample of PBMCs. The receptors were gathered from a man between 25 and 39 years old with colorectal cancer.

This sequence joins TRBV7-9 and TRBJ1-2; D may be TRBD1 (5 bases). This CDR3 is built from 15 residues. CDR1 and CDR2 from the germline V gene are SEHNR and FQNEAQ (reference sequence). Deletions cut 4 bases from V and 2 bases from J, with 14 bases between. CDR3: CASSSPGDGNYGYTF. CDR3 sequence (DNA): TGTGCCAGCAGCTCTCCTGGGGACGGAAACTATGGCTACACCTTC.

This chain's CDR3 is CASSPRTGTRDEQFF. Written as DNA, the CDR3 is TGTGCCAGCAGCCCGCGGACAGGAACTCGAGATGAGCAGTTCTTC. The gene calls are TRBV11-2 and TRBJ2-1; 7 bases are a match to TRBD1. V shed 5 bases and J 8 bases; nucleotides not matched to a gene: 12. Germline V gene sequence: CDR1 SGHAT, CDR2 FQNNGV. The CDR3 loop spans 15 amino acids. Together with reference TRBV11-2 and TRBJ2-1, the CDR3 gives the full variable domain: EAGVAQSPRYKIIEKRQSVAFWCNPISGHATLYWYQQILGQGPKLLIQFQNNGVVDDSQLPKDRFSAERLKGVDSTLKIQPAKLEDSAVYLCASSPRTGTRDEQFFGPGTRLTVL.